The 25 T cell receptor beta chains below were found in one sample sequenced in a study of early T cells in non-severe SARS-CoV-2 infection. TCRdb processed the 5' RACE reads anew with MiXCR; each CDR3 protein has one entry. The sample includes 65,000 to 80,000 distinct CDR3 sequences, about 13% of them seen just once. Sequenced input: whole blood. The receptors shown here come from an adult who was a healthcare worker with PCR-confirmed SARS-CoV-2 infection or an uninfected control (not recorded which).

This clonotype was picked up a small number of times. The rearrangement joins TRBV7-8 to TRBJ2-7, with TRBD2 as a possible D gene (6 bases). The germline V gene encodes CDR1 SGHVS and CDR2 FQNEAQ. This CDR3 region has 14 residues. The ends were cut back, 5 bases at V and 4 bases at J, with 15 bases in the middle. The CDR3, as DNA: TGTGCCAGCAGCCCCGCGACTAGGCCTTACGAGCAGTACTTC. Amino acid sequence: CASSPATRPYEQYF.

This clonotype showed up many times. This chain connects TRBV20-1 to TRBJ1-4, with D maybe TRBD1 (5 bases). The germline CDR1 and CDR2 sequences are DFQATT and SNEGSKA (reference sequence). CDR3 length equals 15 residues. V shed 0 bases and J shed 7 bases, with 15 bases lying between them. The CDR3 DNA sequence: TGCAGTGCTAGAGATAGTAGGGGCGCGGGTGAAAAACTGTTTTTT. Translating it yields CSARDSRGAGEKLFF.

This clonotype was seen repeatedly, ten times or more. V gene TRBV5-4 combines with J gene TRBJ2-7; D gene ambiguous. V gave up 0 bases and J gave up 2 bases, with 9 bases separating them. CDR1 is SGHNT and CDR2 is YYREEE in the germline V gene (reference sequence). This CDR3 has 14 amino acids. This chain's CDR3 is CASSLDVSTYEQYF. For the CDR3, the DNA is TGTGCCAGCAGCTTGGACGTCTCTACCTACGAGCAGTACTTC.

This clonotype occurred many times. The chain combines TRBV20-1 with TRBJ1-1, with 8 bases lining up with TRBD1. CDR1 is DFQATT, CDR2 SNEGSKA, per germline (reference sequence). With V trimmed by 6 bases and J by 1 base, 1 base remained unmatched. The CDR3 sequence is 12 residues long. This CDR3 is CSAGQGNTEAFF. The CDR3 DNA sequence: TGCAGTGCAGGACAGGGGAACACTGAAGCTTTCTTT.

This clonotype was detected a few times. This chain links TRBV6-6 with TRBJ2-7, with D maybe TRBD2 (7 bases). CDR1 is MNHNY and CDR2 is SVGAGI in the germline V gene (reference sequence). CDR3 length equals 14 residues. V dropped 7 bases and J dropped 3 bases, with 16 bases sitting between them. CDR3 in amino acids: CASTQGTNYYEQYF. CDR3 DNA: TGTGCCAGCACTCAGGGGACTAATTACTACGAGCAGTACTTC.

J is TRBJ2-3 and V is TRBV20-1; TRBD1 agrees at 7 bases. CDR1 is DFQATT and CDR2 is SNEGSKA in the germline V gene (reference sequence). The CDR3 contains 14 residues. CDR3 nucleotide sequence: TGCAGCGCCTTCTGGACAGGATTTTTAAATACGCAGTATTTT. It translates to CSAFWTGFLNTQYF.

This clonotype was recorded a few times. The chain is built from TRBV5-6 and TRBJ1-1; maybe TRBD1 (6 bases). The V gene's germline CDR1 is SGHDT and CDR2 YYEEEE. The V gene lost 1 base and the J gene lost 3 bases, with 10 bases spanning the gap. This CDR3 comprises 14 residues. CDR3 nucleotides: TGTGCCAGCAGCTTGCAGGGGCCTTACACTGAAGCTTTCTTT. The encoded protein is CASSLQGPYTEAFF.

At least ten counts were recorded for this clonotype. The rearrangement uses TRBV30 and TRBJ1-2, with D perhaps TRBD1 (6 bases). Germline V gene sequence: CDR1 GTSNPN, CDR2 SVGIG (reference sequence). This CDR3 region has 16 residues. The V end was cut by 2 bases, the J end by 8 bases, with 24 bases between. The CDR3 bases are TGTGCCTGGAGTATTTATTTCGGGGACACAAGCGAGGGCTACACCTTC. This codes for CAWSIYFGDTSEGYTF.

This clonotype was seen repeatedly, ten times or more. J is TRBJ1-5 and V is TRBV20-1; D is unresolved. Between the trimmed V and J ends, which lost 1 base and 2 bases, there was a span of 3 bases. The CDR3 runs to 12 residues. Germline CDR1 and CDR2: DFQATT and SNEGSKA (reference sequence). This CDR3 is CSARGGNQPQHF. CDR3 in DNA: TGCAGTGCTAGAGGGGGCAATCAGCCCCAGCATTTT.

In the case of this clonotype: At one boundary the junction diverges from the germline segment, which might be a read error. CDR3 coding DNA: TGTGCCAGCACCTTACAATCTGAAAACACCATATATTTT. Encoded protein: CASTLQSENTIYF. J is TRBJ1-3 and V is TRBV6-6; D gene uncertain. Germline CDR1 reads MNHNY; CDR2 reads SVGAGI (reference sequence). This CDR3 contains 13 residues.

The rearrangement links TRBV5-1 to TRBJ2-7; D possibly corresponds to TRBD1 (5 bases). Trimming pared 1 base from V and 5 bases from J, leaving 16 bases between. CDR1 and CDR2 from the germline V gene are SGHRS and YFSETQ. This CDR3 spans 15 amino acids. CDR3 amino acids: CASSLRLTQGHEQYF. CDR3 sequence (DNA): TGCGCCAGCAGCTTGCGGTTGACCCAGGGCCACGAGCAGTACTTC.

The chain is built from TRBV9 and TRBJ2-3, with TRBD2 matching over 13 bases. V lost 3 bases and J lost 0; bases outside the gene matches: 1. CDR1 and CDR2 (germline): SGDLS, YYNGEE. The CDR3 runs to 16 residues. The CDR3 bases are TGTGCCAGCAGCGAGGGACTAGCGGGGAGCACAGATACGCAGTATTTT. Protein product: CASSEGLAGSTDTQYF.

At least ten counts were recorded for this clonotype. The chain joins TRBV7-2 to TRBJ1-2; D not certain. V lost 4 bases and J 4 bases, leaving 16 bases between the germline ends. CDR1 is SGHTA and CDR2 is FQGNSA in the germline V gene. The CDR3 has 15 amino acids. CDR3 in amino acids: CASSSLREVVYGYTF. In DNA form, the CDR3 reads TGTGCCAGCAGCTCACTTCGAGAGGTCGTCTATGGCTACACCTTC.

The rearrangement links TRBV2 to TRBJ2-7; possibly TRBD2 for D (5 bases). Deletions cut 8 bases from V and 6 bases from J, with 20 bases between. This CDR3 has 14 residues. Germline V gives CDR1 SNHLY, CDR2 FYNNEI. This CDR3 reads CASWRGKQESEQYF. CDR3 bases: TGTGCCAGCTGGAGAGGGAAGCAGGAATCCGAGCAGTACTTC. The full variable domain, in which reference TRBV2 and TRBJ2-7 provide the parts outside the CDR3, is EPEVTQTPSHQVTQMGQEVILRCVPISNHLYFYWYRQILGQKVEFLVSFYNNEISEKSEIFDDQFSVERPDGSNFTLKIRSTKLEDSAMYFCASWRGKQESEQYFGPGTRLTVT.

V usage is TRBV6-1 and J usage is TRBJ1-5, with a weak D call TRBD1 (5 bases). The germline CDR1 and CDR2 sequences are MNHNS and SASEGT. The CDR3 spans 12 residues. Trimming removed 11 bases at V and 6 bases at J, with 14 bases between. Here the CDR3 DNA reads TGTGCCTGTCGGGGCGAAGGTCAGCCCCAGCATTTT. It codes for CACRGEGQPQHF.

CDR3 DNA sequence: TGTGCCAGCAGTGGCGGGGGCCCCTACGAGCAGTACTTC. Its translation is CASSGGGPYEQYF. The rearrangement links TRBV12-3 or TRBV12-4 to TRBJ2-7; D is perhaps TRBD2 (7 bases). This CDR3 is 13 amino acids long. V lost 5 bases, J lost 2 bases, and 10 bases lay in between.

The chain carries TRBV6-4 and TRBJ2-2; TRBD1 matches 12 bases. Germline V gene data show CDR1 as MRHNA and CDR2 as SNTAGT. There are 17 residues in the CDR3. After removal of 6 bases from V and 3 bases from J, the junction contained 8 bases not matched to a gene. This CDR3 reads CASRLPGQGAYTGELFF. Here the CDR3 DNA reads TGTGCCAGCAGGCTACCGGGACAGGGGGCTTACACCGGGGAGCTGTTTTTT.

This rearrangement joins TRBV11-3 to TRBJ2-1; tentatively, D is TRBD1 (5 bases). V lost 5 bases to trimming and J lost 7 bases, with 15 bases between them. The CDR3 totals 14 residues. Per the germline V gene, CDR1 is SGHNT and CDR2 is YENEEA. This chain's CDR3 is CASSPEAGPNEQFF. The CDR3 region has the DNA TGTGCCAGCAGCCCGGAAGCAGGGCCGAATGAGCAGTTCTTC.

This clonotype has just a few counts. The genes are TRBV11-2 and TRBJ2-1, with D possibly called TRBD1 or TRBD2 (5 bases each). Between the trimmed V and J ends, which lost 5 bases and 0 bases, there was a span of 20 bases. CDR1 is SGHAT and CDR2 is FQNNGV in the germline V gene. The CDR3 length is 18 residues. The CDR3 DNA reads TGTGCCAGCAGCCCAATCAGGACACTGGGGAGCTCCTACAATGAGCAGTTCTTC. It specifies CASSPIRTLGSSYNEQFF.

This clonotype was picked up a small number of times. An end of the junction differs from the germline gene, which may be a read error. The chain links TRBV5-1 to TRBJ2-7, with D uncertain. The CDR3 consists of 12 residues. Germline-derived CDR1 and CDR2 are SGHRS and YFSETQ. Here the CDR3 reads CASSLDRSPGFF. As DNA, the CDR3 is TGCGCCAGCAGCTTGGATCGATCACCTGGATTCTTC.

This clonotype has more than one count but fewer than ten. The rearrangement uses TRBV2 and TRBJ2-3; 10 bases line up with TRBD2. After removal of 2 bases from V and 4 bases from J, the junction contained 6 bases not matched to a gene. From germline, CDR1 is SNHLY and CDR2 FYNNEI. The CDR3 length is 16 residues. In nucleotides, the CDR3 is TGTGCCAGCAGTGAAATCCTAGCGGGAGTTTCAGATACGCAGTATTTT. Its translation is CASSEILAGVSDTQYF. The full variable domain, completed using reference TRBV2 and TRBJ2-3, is EPEVTQTPSHQVTQMGQEVILRCVPISNHLYFYWYRQILGQKVEFLVSFYNNEISEKSEIFDDQFSVERPDGSNFTLKIRSTKLEDSAMYFCASSEILAGVSDTQYFGPGTRLTVL.

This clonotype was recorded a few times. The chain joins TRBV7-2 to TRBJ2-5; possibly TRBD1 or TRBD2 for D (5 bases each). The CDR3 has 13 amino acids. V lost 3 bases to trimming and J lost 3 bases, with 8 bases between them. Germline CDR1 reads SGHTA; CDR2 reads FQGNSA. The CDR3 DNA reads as TGTGCCAGCAGCTTCGGGACCGAAGAGACCCAGTACTTC. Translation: CASSFGTEETQYF.

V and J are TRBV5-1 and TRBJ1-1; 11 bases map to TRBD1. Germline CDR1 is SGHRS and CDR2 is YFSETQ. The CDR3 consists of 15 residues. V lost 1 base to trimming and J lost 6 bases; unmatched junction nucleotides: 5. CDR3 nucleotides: TGCGCCAGCAGCTTGTATCGGACAGGGGGCTCTGAAGCTTTCTTT. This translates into CASSLYRTGGSEAFF.

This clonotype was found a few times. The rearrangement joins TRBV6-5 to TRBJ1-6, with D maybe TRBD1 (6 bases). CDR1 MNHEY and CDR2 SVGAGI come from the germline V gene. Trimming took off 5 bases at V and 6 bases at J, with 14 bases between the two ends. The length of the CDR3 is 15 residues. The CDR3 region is CASSRNRAPNSPLHF. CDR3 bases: TGTGCCAGCAGTCGAAACAGGGCGCCTAATTCACCCCTCCACTTT.

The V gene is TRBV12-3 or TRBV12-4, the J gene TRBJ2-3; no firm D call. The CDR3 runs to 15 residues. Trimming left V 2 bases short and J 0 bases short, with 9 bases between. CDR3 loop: CASSLRPRSTDTQYF. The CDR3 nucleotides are TGTGCCAGCAGTTTAAGACCCAGGAGCACAGATACGCAGTATTTT.